This TCR beta chain was recorded in a study of cytomegalovirus exposure and HLA in healthy donors. Study results and caveats: While the bulk of TCR sequences proved rare, some public TCRs turned up in many donors. In an earlier analysis, about 87% or about 30%: the productive usage of most TCR beta V segments.

This CDR3 spans 15 amino acids. Looked up from germline, CDR1 is MNHNS and CDR2 is SASEGT. The PCR contained 60 Vbeta and 13 Jbeta primers. Original analysis: There were around 80 million unique TCR beta chains by a later count, and approximately 11 million of them were shared. The protocol was immunoSEQ multiplex PCR, while the TCRdb copy is restricted to in-frame clones and leaves out a portion. V, J and clone size are taken as reported in that table, and D and trimming were inferred from the DNA itself. The data hold approximately 75,000 clones, with 66% observed a single time. In the case of this clone: What it binds is unknown.

This chain uses TRBV6-1 with TRBJ2-5; no clear D. Gene TRBJ2-7 matches the end of the DNA better, so the J call may be wrong. Sequences were obtained from PBMCs. This TCR was sampled from a man aged 35-49 years in good health and CMV-seropositive. The CDR3: CASSEGHMIALEQYF. Here the CDR3 DNA reads TGTGCCAGCAGTGAAGGCCATATGATCGCCCTCGAGCAGTACTTC.